A single sample is the source of the 9 T cell receptor beta chains below, sequenced in a study of tumor-infiltrating lymphocytes in primary liver carcinoma. Unsorted bulk tissue of about 20-32 mg yielded co-extracted RNA and DNA. Starting from roughly 540 ng of total RNA, TCR beta cDNA was produced with a primer in the constant region. ARM-PCR was slightly modified, and three nested multiplex PCR rounds with it gave rise to the TCR beta libraries. Investigators reported that the first two PCR rounds, at about 11 cycles each, used TRBV1-TRBV30 forward primers with a C-beta reverse primer. TCRdb analysed the multiplex PCR reads with MiXCR anew, one entry per CDR3 protein. The data contain more than 45,000 distinct CDR3 sequences, 70% to 80% of them singletons. The sequencing input was liver tumor tissue from sampling region 3. Subset specified: tumor region T3, left-lateral pole. Every receptor here comes from a middle-aged man with primary liver carcinoma and hepatitis B virus infection.

In the case of this clonotype: The CDR3 carries no conserved terminal phenylalanine or tryptophan, so it likely arises from a read error. The chain joins TRBV5-6 to TRBJ2-2; maybe TRBD1 (6 bases). V gave up 0 bases and J gave up 4 bases, with 13 bases separating them. CDR1 and CDR2 from the germline V gene are SGHDT and YYEEEE. The CDR3 covers 16 residues. The CDR3 nucleotides are TGTGCCAGCAGCTTGGACAGGGTATTGTTCACCGGGGAGCTGTTTTTA. Protein product: CASSLDRVLFTGELFL.

The V call is TRBV20-1, the J call TRBJ1-5, with 10 bases lining up with TRBD1. V was pared by 3 bases and J by 2 bases, with 4 bases of the junction left unmatched. The germline gives CDR1 DFQATT, CDR2 SNEGSKA (reference sequence). The CDR3 has 15 amino acids. This CDR3 reads CSASPGTGGNQPQHF. CDR3 DNA: TGCAGTGCTAGCCCCGGGACAGGGGGCAATCAGCCCCAGCATTTT.

The table lists this clonotype with a count of one. A much larger clone differs from this one at a single base, so this may be a read error. The chain recombines TRBV15 with TRBJ2-7; D call uncertain. Trimming removed 0 bases at V and 7 bases at J, with 10 bases between. The CDR3 contains 13 residues. Germline V lookup: CDR1 LNHNV, CDR2 YYDKDF (reference sequence). The DNA for the CDR3 is TGTGCCACCAGCAGAGACCAAAGAAGGGAGCAGTACTTC. Translated: CATSRDQRREQYF.

Regarding this clonotype: One end of the junction is discordant with germline, which a read error may explain. The J gene is TRBJ2-2, the V gene TRBV6-5; tentative D call: TRBD2 (5 bases). Germline loops: CDR1 MNHEY, CDR2 SVGAGI. CDR3 length: 14 amino acids. CDR3 amino acids: CANSYSRGTGELFF. CDR3 nucleotide sequence: TGTGCCAACAGTTACTCTCGGGGCACCGGGGAGCTGTTTTTT.

Concerning this clonotype itself: The junction differs from germline at one of its ends, possibly a read error. The chain has TRBV12-5 and TRBJ2-3; tentatively, D is TRBD1 (5 bases). The CDR3 is 11 residues long. Germline values: CDR1 LGHNT, CDR2 FRNRAP. The CDR3 DNA follows: TGTGCTAGTGGTTGGGGCGATACGAAGCATTTT. Amino acid sequence: CASGWGDTKHF. Combining the CDR3 with reference TRBV12-5 and TRBJ2-3 gives the whole variable domain DARVTQTPRHKVTEMGQEVTMRCQPILGHNTVFWYRQTMMQGLELLAYFRNRAPLDDSGMPKDRFSAEMPDATLATLKIQPSEPRDSAVYFCASGWGDTKHFGPGTRLTVL.

This clonotype has just a few counts. A much larger clone lies a single base off, so this may be a read error. The rearrangement joins TRBV11-1 to TRBJ2-1; TRBD2 agrees at 7 bases. Germline V gene sequence: CDR1 SGHAT, CDR2 FQDESV (reference sequence). The CDR3 consists of 11 residues. V gave up 0 bases and J gave up 15 bases; unmatched junction bases: 2. CDR3 protein: CASSLAGGLFF. DNA for the CDR3: TGTGCCAGCAGCTTAGCGGGAGGGCTGTTCTTC.

On this clonotype itself: At one end the junction does not follow the germline gene, possibly because of a read error. The CDR3 spells CISSTNTGGLFF. The CDR3 DNA is TGTATCAGCAGCACAAACACCGGGGGGCTGTTTTTT. The V call is TRBV11-2, the J call TRBJ2-2; tentative D call: TRBD2 (6 bases). CDR1 is SGHAT and CDR2 is FQNNGV in the germline V gene. The CDR3 contains 12 residues.

The rearrangement links TRBV28 to TRBJ2-7; TRBD2 matches 7 bases. The germline gives CDR1 MDHEN, CDR2 SYDVKM. The CDR3 has 14 amino acids. J was trimmed by 0 bases and V by 6 bases; bases with no gene match: 5. CDR3 coding DNA: TGTGCCAGCAGGGACACGGGGGGCTCCTACGAGCAGTACTTC. This translates into CASRDTGGSYEQYF.

Regarding this clonotype: One end of the junction does not line up with germline, which may come from a read error. This rearrangement joins TRBV14 to TRBJ2-3; D unclear. Germline V gene data show CDR1 as SGHDN and CDR2 as FVKESK. CDR3 size: 14 residues. The CDR3 region is CASSLLAGADTQYF. The CDR3 DNA follows: TGTGCCAGTAGCCTCTTGGCTGGCGCAGATACGCAGTATTTT.